Here is one TCR beta chain with its context. Its antigen is as yet unknown. Spiking each PCR with synthetic TCR analog templates was performed. Produced via immunoSEQ multiplex PCR; TCRdb's table is partial and in-frame only. The table shows about 83,000 clones, with roughly 87% occurring only once. This specimen belongs to a study of PD-L1 blockade in urothelial cancer. Study in general: About nine tenths of the roughly 29 patients comprised males who had bladder-origin urothelial cancer.

General observations from the study: Larger 3-week expansion of tumor-associated blood clones was seen in durable-benefit patients.

This receptor was obtained from a woman between 70 and 85 years old with urothelial cancer. The sequencing used PBMCs, collected around atezolizumab (anti-PD-L1) treatment.

The CDR3 reads CASISLAGGRYNEQFF. The CDR3 DNA follows: TGTGCCAGCATTTCACTAGCGGGGGGCCGATACAATGAGCAGTTCTTC. The gene calls are TRBV7-9 and TRBJ2-1; 12 nucleotides agree with TRBD2. Germline V gene lookup returns CDR1 SEHNR and CDR2 FQNEAQ (reference sequence). The CDR3 sequence is 16 residues long. V shed 7 bases and J 4 bases; nucleotides not matched to a gene: 8.